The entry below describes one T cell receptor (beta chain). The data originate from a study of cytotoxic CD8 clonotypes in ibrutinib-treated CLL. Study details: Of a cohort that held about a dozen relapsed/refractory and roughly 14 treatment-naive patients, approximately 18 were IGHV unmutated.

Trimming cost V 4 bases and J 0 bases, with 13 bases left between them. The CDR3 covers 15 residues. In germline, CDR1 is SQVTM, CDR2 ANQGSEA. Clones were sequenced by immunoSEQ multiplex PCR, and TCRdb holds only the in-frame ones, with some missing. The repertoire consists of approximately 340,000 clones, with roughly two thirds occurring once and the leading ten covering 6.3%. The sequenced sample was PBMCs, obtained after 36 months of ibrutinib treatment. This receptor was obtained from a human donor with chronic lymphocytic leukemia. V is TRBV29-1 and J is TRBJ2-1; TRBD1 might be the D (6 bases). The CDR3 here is CSVGDNWGSYNEQFF. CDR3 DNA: TGCAGCGTTGGGGACAACTGGGGCTCCTACAATGAGCAGTTCTTC.